This T cell receptor beta chain was sequenced for a study of T-cell memory formation after mild COVID-19. Each CDR3 protein gets one entry after TCRdb re-called the 5' RACE reads with MiXCR. The sample includes approximately 100,000 distinct CDR3 sequences, under 15% of them seen just once. This clonotype was detected ten times or more. Germline-derived CDR1 and CDR2 are SGHRS and YFSETQ. The CDR3 is 13 residues long. Deletions cut 4 bases from V and 7 bases from J, with 11 bases between. J is TRBJ2-2 and V is TRBV5-1, with D possibly matching TRBD2 (6 bases). This TCR derives from an adult woman who had mild COVID-19 (a few samples of this study predate the infection). Cell type and time point are not known. The material sequenced was PBMCs or a T cell subset sorted from them (not recorded which). The CDR3 region is CASSLVGGGELFF. CDR3 nucleotides: TGCGCCAGCAGCCTGGTCGGGGGCGGGGAGCTGTTTTTT. Combining the CDR3 with reference TRBV5-1 and TRBJ2-2 gives the whole variable domain KAGVTQTPRYLIKTRGQQVTLSCSPISGHRSVSWYQQTPGQGLQFLFEYFSETQRNKGNFPGRFSGRQFSNSRSEMNVSTLELGDSALYLCASSLVGGGELFFGEGSRLTVL.